The subject of this entry is one TCR beta chain. This clone has just a few counts. Its antigen has not been determined. No qualities accompany the bases; no much larger clone lies one base away. For sequencing of the TCRbeta CDR3 region, genomic DNA was extracted from the sorted cells. The immunoSEQ Assay was used for sequencing of TCRbeta CDR3 regions. TCRdb re-hosts the immuneACCESS table, in-frame sequences only. Its copies lack some clones; in the studies checked, an unresolved V gene accounts for under half of them, and the cause for the rest is not known. Across this sample there are 50,000 to 70,000 clones, with 85% to 95% seen only once. Of the sample, 0.35% to 0.55% is held by the ten largest clones. The source of the sample is a study of OX40 agonist ivuxolimab in advanced cancers. Context from the whole study: Ivuxolimab was an agonistic, fully human IgG2 monoclonal antibody directed against OX40 (CD134), a costimulatory receptor. Intravenous ivuxolimab was administered to patients every 2 weeks at six dose levels: 0.01, 0.1, 0.3, 1.5, 3 and 10 mg/kg. In the dose-escalation cohort, around 80% of patients were male, and the mean age was 60 years with a range of roughly 23 to 79. Partial responses occurred in three dose-escalation patients, of whom one had hepatocellular carcinoma and two had cutaneous melanoma. The monotherapy dose-escalation portion (N of about 50 patients) of the phase I ivuxolimab trial is reported in the paper. The point of sequencing TCRbeta in the periphery was to test whether ivuxolimab changed TCR sequence diversity and drove clonal T-cell expansion. Prior anti-PD-1, anti-PD-L1 or anti-CTLA-4 therapy was permitted, and checkpoint inhibitors had been received by roughly 42% of dose-escalation patients. Of the roughly 51 patients in dose escalation, 19 had hepatocellular carcinoma, around 15 had melanoma, 9 had renal cell carcinoma and 9 had head and neck cancer. Study-wide conclusions, independent of this receptor: Low levels of normalized T-cell clonal expansion were also seen in some nonresponding patients. At doses from 0.1 to 3.0 mg/kg, clonal expansion was seen in both CD4+ and CD8+ blood T cells between baseline and week 6. Which antigens the clonally expanded peripheral T cells were specific for was not determined. On average, CD8+ T cells showed more expanded clones than CD4+ T cells after ivuxolimab. Partial responders in the 0.1-3.0 mg/kg groups had among the lowest normalized peripheral clonal expansion, especially among CD8+ T cells.

The trial excluded patients who had a history of autoimmune disease or who were on systemic immunosuppression. Peripheral blood for TCR sequencing was drawn from every dose cohort at baseline, at cycle 4 day 1 and at cycle 7 day 1. The samples were taken from a phase I, first-in-human, multicenter, open-label dose-escalation trial of ivuxolimab. Adults with locally advanced or metastatic head and neck squamous cell, hepatocellular, melanoma or renal cell carcinoma were enrolled in the trial. Before TCR sequencing, CD4+ and CD8+ T cells were separately sorted from peripheral blood. Specimen: CD4+ or CD8+ T cells sorted from blood, collected in a trial of the OX40 agonist ivuxolimab. This TCR came from an adult with an advanced solid tumor such as melanoma, head and neck, liver or kidney cancer.

CDR3 sequence: CASSSMTGNNEKLFF. The nucleotide sequence is given as TGTGCCAGCAGCTCCATGACAGGGAACAATGAAAAACTGTTTTTT. This receptor chain uses TRBV5-5 and TRBJ1-4, with 7 bases aligning to TRBD1. Relative to germline, V is missing 3 bases and J is missing 5 bases, with 7 bases of the junction outside any gene match. The CDR1 and CDR2 encoded by the germline V gene (reference sequence) are SGHKS and YYEKEE. Inclusive of the bounding cysteine and phenylalanine, the CDR3 is 15 residues long. This entry keeps only the CDR3 DNA: 45 bases, framed from base 1. Here the CDR3 is joined to the reference TRBV5-5 and TRBJ1-4 genes, and the full variable domain is: DAGVTQSPTHLIKTRGQQVTLRCSPISGHKSVSWYQQVLGQGPQFIFQYYEKEERGRGNFPDRFSARQFPNYSSELNVNALLLGDSALYLCASSSMTGNNEKLFFGSGTQLSVL.